This TCR beta chain was sequenced for a study of technical replicates of blood from several donors. Germline V gives CDR1 SGHAT, CDR2 FQNNGV. The CDR3 is 15 amino acids. V shed 6 bases, J shed 5 bases, and the junction held 8 bases outside the gene matches. The data were produced by immunoSEQ multiplex PCR, yet TCRdb's version contains in-frame clones alone and is incomplete. Of some 87,000 clones in the sample, roughly 97% were seen once. The rearrangement links TRBV11-2 to TRBJ1-5; 9 bases are shared with TRBD1. Sample: T cells isolated from PBMCs. The sequence was obtained from a human donor in good health. In DNA, the CDR3 is TGTGCCAGCAGTTTGGGACAGGGAAGCCATCAGCCCCAGCATTTT. Its protein product is CASSLGQGSHQPQHF.